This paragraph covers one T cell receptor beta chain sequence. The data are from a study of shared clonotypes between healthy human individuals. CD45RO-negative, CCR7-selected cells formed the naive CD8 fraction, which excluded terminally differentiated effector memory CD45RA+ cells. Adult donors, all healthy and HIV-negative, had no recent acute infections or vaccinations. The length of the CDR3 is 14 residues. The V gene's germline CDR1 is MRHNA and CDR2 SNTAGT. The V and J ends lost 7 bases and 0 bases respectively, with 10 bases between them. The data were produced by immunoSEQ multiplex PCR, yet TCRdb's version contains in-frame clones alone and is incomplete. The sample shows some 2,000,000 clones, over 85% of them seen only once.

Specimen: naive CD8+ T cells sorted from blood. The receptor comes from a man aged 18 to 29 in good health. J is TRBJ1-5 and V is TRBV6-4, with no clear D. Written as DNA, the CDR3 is TGTGCCAGCATTGGAGGGTATAGCAATCAGCCCCAGCATTTT. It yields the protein CASIGGYSNQPQHF.